The next 8 T cell receptor beta chains were all read from a single sample in a study of blood T cells in healthy people across ages. Alongside a J-beta primer mix, a sample-barcoded 5' primer served in a second PCR lasting about 7 to 11 cycles. TCRdb used MiXCR to reprocess the 5' RACE reads, holding one entry per CDR3 protein. This table holds about 690,000 distinct CDR3 sequences, around 41% found once. Sequencing used blood. The receptor set was obtained from an elderly man in good health.

This chain connects TRBV5-1 to TRBJ2-5; D is perhaps TRBD1 (7 bases). V lost 3 bases to trimming and J lost 3 bases, with 15 bases between them. The length of the CDR3 is 15 residues. From germline, CDR1 is SGHRS and CDR2 YFSETQ. The CDR3 DNA reads as TGCGCCAGCAGCTCGGAGGGGGCGTACAAAGAGACCCAGTACTTC. Residues: CASSSEGAYKETQYF.

This clonotype has only a few counts. V usage is TRBV6-1 and J usage is TRBJ1-5; D ambiguous. Germline V gene lookup returns CDR1 MNHNS and CDR2 SASEGT. V lost 2 bases, J lost 2 bases, and 13 bases lay in between. The CDR3 covers 16 residues. This CDR3 is CASSEWFDPGNQPQHF. The CDR3 coding sequence is TGTGCCAGCAGTGAATGGTTTGACCCCGGCAATCAGCCCCAGCATTTT.

This clonotype occurred a few times. The chain combines TRBV28 with TRBJ2-5; the match to TRBD1 covers 11 bases. The CDR3 has 15 amino acids. Germline V CDR1 and CDR2: MDHEN, SYDVKM. V lost 3 bases to trimming and J lost 4 bases; unmatched junction nucleotides: 4. CDR3 protein: CASSLGQGGPETQYF. The CDR3 nucleotides are TGTGCCAGCAGTTTGGGACAGGGGGGTCCAGAGACCCAGTACTTC.

This CDR3 reads CASRPTRFVSEQFF. The CDR3, as DNA: TGTGCCAGCAGACCGACTAGGTTCGTAAGTGAGCAGTTCTTC. The gene calls are TRBV6-2 or TRBV6-3 and TRBJ2-1; D is perhaps TRBD2 (6 bases). This CDR3 is 14 amino acids long. The V and J ends lost 6 bases and 9 bases respectively, with 18 bases between them. Germline CDR1 and CDR2: MNHEY and SVGEGT.

In its sample, this clonotype was seen a few times. The chain has TRBV5-1 and TRBJ2-1; a possible D gene is TRBD2 (7 bases). This CDR3 contains 13 residues. Germline assignment: CDR1 SGHRS and CDR2 YFSETQ. V lost 4 bases to trimming and J lost 14 bases, with 19 bases between them. The CDR3: CASSPTERGGKFF. The CDR3 DNA is TGCGCCAGCAGCCCCACGGAGAGGGGGGGAAAGTTCTTC.

This clonotype was counted a single time. The chain combines TRBV12-3 or TRBV12-4 with TRBJ2-7, with 14 nucleotides matching TRBD2. This CDR3 contains 15 residues. Trimming at V came to 5 bases and at J to 7 bases, leaving 7 bases not matched to a gene. The CDR3 DNA reads TGTGCCAGCAGTGACGGACTAGCGGGGGGTAATGAGCAGTACTTC. Protein sequence: CASSDGLAGGNEQYF.

V and J are TRBV3-1 and TRBJ1-1, with 7 bases matching TRBD1. The length of the CDR3 is 16 residues. Unmatched junction bases numbered 10, after V lost 4 bases and J lost 2 bases. Germline assignment: CDR1 LGHDT and CDR2 YNNKEL (reference sequence). The CDR3 DNA follows: TGTGCCAGCAGCCCGTCGGACAGGTTGGTTAACACTGAAGCTTTCTTT. It yields the protein CASSPSDRLVNTEAFF. Looking up the rest from reference TRBV3-1 and TRBJ1-1 gives the full variable domain: DTAVSQTPKYLVTQMGNDKSIKCEQNLGHDTMYWYKQDSKKFLKIMFSYNNKELIINETVPNRFSPKSPDKAHLNLHINSLELGDSAVYFCASSPSDRLVNTEAFFGQGTRLTVV.

This clonotype occurred a few times. This chain connects TRBV6-2 or TRBV6-3 to TRBJ2-3, with D possibly TRBD2 on 5 matching bases. CDR1 MNHEY and CDR2 SVGEGT come from the germline V gene. This CDR3 contains 12 residues. Trimming cost V 7 bases and J 3 bases, with 8 bases left between them. The CDR3 DNA is TGTGCCAGCACGAGGGAGACAGATACGCAGTATTTT. Amino acid sequence: CASTRETDTQYF.